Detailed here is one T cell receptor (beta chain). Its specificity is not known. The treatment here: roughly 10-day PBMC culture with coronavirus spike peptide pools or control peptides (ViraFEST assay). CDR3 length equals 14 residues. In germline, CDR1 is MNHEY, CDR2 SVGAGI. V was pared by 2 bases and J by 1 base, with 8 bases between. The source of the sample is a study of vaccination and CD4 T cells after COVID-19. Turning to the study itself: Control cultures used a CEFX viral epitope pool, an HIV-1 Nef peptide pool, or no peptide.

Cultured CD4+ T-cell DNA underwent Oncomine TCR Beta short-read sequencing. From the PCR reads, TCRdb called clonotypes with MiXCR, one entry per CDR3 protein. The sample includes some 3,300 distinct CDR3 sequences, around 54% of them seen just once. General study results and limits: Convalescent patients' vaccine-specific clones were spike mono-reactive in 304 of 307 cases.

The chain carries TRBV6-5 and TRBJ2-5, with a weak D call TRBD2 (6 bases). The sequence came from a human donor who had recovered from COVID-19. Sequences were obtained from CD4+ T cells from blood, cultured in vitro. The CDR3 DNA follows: TGTGCCAGCAGTTACGGGACTCTCCAAGAGACCCAGTACTTC. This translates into CASSYGTLQETQYF.